The rows below give T cell receptor beta chains drawn from one sample of a study of cytomegalovirus exposure and HLA in healthy donors. The method was immunoSEQ multiplex PCR; TCRdb's version includes in-frame clones alone and lacks a portion of them. The sample holds approximately 58,000 clones, about 91% seen once. The material sequenced was PBMCs. Receptors originate from a woman in her 30s in good health and CMV-seronegative. Each CDR3 is given with its conserved first and last residue. The order of the fields is V gene, D gene, clone size, J gene, CDR3 DNA, CDR3 protein. A D gene is named only where the DNA matches it firmly. The size of a clone is reported for some rows only, either as once, few or many, or as a class for expanded clones.

v_call: TRBV7-2; d_call: TRBD2; clone_size: .; j_call: TRBJ2-1; cdr3_nt: TGTGCCAGCAGCTTAAGTTCGGGTGGTCTAGCGGGAGTAAGTGAGCAGTTCTTC; cdr3_aa: CASSLSSGGLAGVSEQFF
v_call: TRBV25-1; d_call: .; clone_size: .; j_call: TRBJ1-1; cdr3_nt: TGTGCCAGCAGCGAAACAGTGGTGAACACTGAAGCTTTCTTT; cdr3_aa: CASSETVVNTEAFF
v_call: TRBV6-1; d_call: TRBD2; clone_size: .; j_call: TRBJ2-5; cdr3_nt: TGTGCCAGCTGGACGGGAGGGGGGGAAGAGACCCAGTACTTC; cdr3_aa: CASWTGGGEETQYF
v_call: TRBV28; d_call: TRBD1; clone_size: .; j_call: TRBJ2-7; cdr3_nt: TGTGCCAGCAGTCCTCCGGACAGGGGAGGCTCCTACGAGCAGTACTTC; cdr3_aa: CASSPPDRGGSYEQYF
v_call: TRBV27; d_call: .; clone_size: .; j_call: TRBJ1-3; cdr3_nt: TGTGCCAGCGCGACTACTCCCTCTGGAAACACCATATATTTT; cdr3_aa: CASATTPSGNTIYF
v_call: TRBV5-1; d_call: TRBD1; clone_size: .; j_call: TRBJ2-7; cdr3_nt: TGCGCCAGCAGCGGCCGGGGACAGGGACTCTACGAGCAGTACTTC; cdr3_aa: CASSGRGQGLYEQYF
v_call: TRBV4-2; d_call: .; clone_size: .; j_call: TRBJ2-5; cdr3_nt: TGTGCCAGCAGCCGGGGCGGCACCCAAGAGACCCAGTACTTC; cdr3_aa: CASSRGGTQETQYF
v_call: TRBV29-1; d_call: TRBD1; clone_size: .; j_call: TRBJ1-3; cdr3_nt: TGCAGCGTTGATATCCGACAGGGAGCTAGAAACACCATATATTTT; cdr3_aa: CSVDIRQGARNTIYF
v_call: TRBV5-8; d_call: .; clone_size: .; j_call: TRBJ2-1; cdr3_nt: TGTGCCAGTACCGTGGAAGTTGGGAGCGGGTCGGGTGAGCAGTTCTTC; cdr3_aa: CASTVEVGSGSGEQFF
v_call: TRBV7-9; d_call: .; clone_size: .; j_call: TRBJ1-1; cdr3_nt: TGTGCCAGCAGCTTAGTCCGGGGGGACACTGAAGCTTTCTTT; cdr3_aa: CASSLVRGDTEAFF
v_call: TRBV15; d_call: .; clone_size: .; j_call: TRBJ1-2; cdr3_nt: TGTGCCACCAGCAGAGACGCAGGGGTCTATGGCTACACCTTC; cdr3_aa: CATSRDAGVYGYTF
v_call: TRBV7-9; d_call: TRBD2; clone_size: once; j_call: TRBJ2-3; cdr3_nt: TGTGCCAGCAGCTTACTTAGCGGGAGTAGTACGCAGTATTTT; cdr3_aa: CASSLLSGSSTQYF
v_call: TRBV10-3; d_call: TRBD1; clone_size: .; j_call: TRBJ1-5; cdr3_nt: TGTGCCATCAGCGATGGACAGGGCGGTAGCAATCAGCCCCAGCATTTT; cdr3_aa: CAISDGQGGSNQPQHF
v_call: TRBV6-5; d_call: .; clone_size: .; j_call: TRBJ2-7; cdr3_nt: TGTGCCAGCAGTTCGCGGGGCTACTACGAGCAGTACTTC; cdr3_aa: CASSSRGYYEQYF
v_call: TRBV6-1; d_call: .; clone_size: .; j_call: TRBJ1-2; cdr3_nt: TGTGCCAGCAGTGAACTAGGGACACCGGTCTATGGCTACACCTTC; cdr3_aa: CASSELGTPVYGYTF
v_call: TRBV30; d_call: .; clone_size: .; j_call: TRBJ1-5; cdr3_nt: TGTGCCTGGAGTACCCAGAACAATCAGCCCCAGCATTTT; cdr3_aa: CAWSTQNNQPQHF
v_call: TRBV7-2; d_call: .; clone_size: .; j_call: TRBJ1-5; cdr3_nt: TGTGCCAGCAGCACCGGACAGATCCCCAATCAGCCCCAGCATTTT; cdr3_aa: CASSTGQIPNQPQHF
v_call: TRBV7-9; d_call: .; clone_size: .; j_call: TRBJ2-3; cdr3_nt: TGTGCCAGCAGCGACGATATACGGGGTGGCACAGATACGCAGTATTTT; cdr3_aa: CASSDDIRGGTDTQYF
v_call: TRBV2; d_call: TRBD2; clone_size: .; j_call: TRBJ2-5; cdr3_nt: TGTGCCAGCAGCGATCCGGGGGTAGCGGGAGTCGGTGAGACCCAGTACTTC; cdr3_aa: CASSDPGVAGVGETQYF
v_call: TRBV29-1; d_call: TRBD1; clone_size: .; j_call: TRBJ1-2; cdr3_nt: TGCAGCGTTGAATATGTGGGACAGCTCTATGGCTACACCTTC; cdr3_aa: CSVEYVGQLYGYTF
v_call: TRBV30; d_call: TRBD2; clone_size: .; j_call: TRBJ2-5; cdr3_nt: TGTGCCTGGAGTCCGGGACTAGCGGGATCAGAGACCCAGTACTTC; cdr3_aa: CAWSPGLAGSETQYF
v_call: TRBV2; d_call: .; clone_size: .; j_call: TRBJ1-1; cdr3_nt: TGTGCCAGCACCTACCCGGACACAAGCACGATTGAAGCTTTCTTT; cdr3_aa: CASTYPDTSTIEAFF
v_call: TRBV21-1; d_call: .; clone_size: once; j_call: TRBJ2-2; cdr3_nt: TGTGCCAGCACTGGAGCGACTAGAACCAGGAGTTCTTACACCGGGGAGCTGTTTTTT; cdr3_aa: CASTGATRTRSSYTGELFF
v_call: TRBV11-3; d_call: .; clone_size: .; j_call: TRBJ1-2; cdr3_nt: TGTGCCAGCAGCTTAGCCCGCCAGGGTAGGTATGGCTACACCTTC; cdr3_aa: CASSLARQGRYGYTF
v_call: TRBV4-3; d_call: .; clone_size: .; j_call: TRBJ1-2; cdr3_nt: TGCGCCAGCAGCCAAGATCCCGCAGGGGAGGGCTACACCTTC; cdr3_aa: CASSQDPAGEGYTF
v_call: TRBV5-4; d_call: TRBD2; clone_size: .; j_call: TRBJ2-2; cdr3_nt: TGTGCCAGCAGCACAGCGGGATTCACCGGGGAGCTGTTTTTT; cdr3_aa: CASSTAGFTGELFF
v_call: TRBV11-2; d_call: .; clone_size: .; j_call: TRBJ2-3; cdr3_nt: TGTGCCAAACTGTGGAAGCTAGATACCTCATTCACAGATACGCAGTATTTT; cdr3_aa: CAKLWKLDTSFTDTQYF